Listed below are T cell receptor beta chains from one sample, sequenced in a study of T-cell memory formation after mild COVID-19. Via MiXCR, TCRdb re-called the 5' RACE reads, giving one row per CDR3 protein. The sample shows 350,000 to 450,000 distinct CDR3 sequences, around 20% of them seen only once. The sample was PBMCs or a T cell subset sorted from them (not recorded which). The receptor source for this set is an adult woman who had mild COVID-19 (a few samples of this study predate the infection). Cell type and time point are not known. CDR3s include the opening cysteine and the closing phenylalanine or tryptophan. A D gene is named only where the DNA matches it firmly. Only some rows state a clone size, as once, few, many or a class for expanded clones.

.	TRBV6-1	.	14	TRBJ1-1	TGTGCCAGCAGTGAAAGGGGCAAGCACACTGAAGCTTTCTTT	CASSERGKHTEAFF
.	TRBV29-1	.	10	TRBJ1-1	TGCAGCGGAAAAAACACTGAAGCTTTCTTT	CSGKNTEAFF
.	TRBV15	TRBD2	16	TRBJ2-5	TGTGCCACCAGCGGAGACCGGGAGGGCGGGGATGGGACCCAGTACTTC	CATSGDREGGDGTQYF
.	TRBV18	.	13	TRBJ1-5	TGTGCCAGCTCACCCCAGGGTAGGCAGCCCCAGCATTTT	CASSPQGRQPQHF
few	TRBV20-1	TRBD2	14	TRBJ2-1	TGCAGTGCCGCGTCGGGACTAGCGGGGGATGAGCAGTTCTTC	CSAASGLAGDEQFF
.	TRBV29-1	.	15	TRBJ2-1	TGCAGCGCACTGGGACACACGAGCTCCTACAATGAGCAGTTCTTC	CSALGHTSSYNEQFF
few	TRBV24-1	.	12	TRBJ1-2	TGTGCCACCAGTGATTTGGGCAGCGGCTACACCTTC	CATSDLGSGYTF
few	TRBV7-9	.	13	TRBJ1-2	TGTGCCAGCAGCTTCCCACAGGTGGATGGCTACACCTTC	CASSFPQVDGYTF
few	TRBV12-3/TRBV12-4	.	13	TRBJ1-5	TGTGCCAGCAGTTTGTCGGGGTTTAGGACCCAGCATTTT	CASSLSGFRTQHF
few	TRBV6-6	.	14	TRBJ2-3	TGTGCCAGCAGTTACGAGCAGAGAACAGATACGCAGTATTTT	CASSYEQRTDTQYF
.	TRBV29-1	.	12	TRBJ2-3	TGCAGCGAAGGTCCTAGCACAGATACGCAGTATTTT	CSEGPSTDTQYF